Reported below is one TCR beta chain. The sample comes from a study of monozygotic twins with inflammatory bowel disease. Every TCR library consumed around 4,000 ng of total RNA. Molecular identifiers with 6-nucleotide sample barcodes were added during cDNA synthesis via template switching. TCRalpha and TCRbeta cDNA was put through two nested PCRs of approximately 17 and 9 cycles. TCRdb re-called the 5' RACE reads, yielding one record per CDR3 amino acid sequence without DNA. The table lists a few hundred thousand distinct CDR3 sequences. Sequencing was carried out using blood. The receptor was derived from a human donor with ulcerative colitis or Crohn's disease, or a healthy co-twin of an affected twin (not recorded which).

The CDR3 protein is CASSFDSAQNTF. V is TRBV2 and J is TRBJ1-2. The germline V gene has CDR1 SNHLY and CDR2 FYNNEI. CDR3 length equals 12 residues.